This T cell receptor beta chain came from a study of cytomegalovirus exposure and HLA in healthy donors. It was with 60 Vbeta and 13 Jbeta primers that the PCR ran. Assay used: immunoSEQ multiplex PCR; TCRdb lists only in-frame clones, some missing. The sample consists of just over 200,000 clones, 65% to 80% of them appearing once. Study-wide results and caveats: Segments of the TCR beta V type were, in most cases, productive about 90% or about 30% of the time in an earlier analysis. The authors later found TCR association rates varying by HLA locus, with DRB1 most and HLA-C fewest. Apparent HLA restriction characterized most CMV-associated TCR beta chains in a later analysis.

V trimming: 4 bases; J trimming: 5 bases; junction bases outside the gene matches: 11. The CDR3 length is 16 residues. Germline lookup yields CDR1 SGHDN and CDR2 FVKESK. This clone is a singleton in its sample. As yet, its antigen is unknown. The clonotype originates from a man over 45 in good health and CMV-seronegative. The material sequenced was PBMCs. The gene calls are TRBV14 and TRBJ2-5; 9 bases are shared with TRBD2. CDR3 residues: CASSPHPGLAMETQYF. CDR3 sequence (DNA): TGTGCCAGCAGCCCCCATCCGGGACTAGCAATGGAGACCCAGTACTTC.